These 9 T cell receptor beta chains share one sample of origin, sequenced in a study of blood T cell repertoires in COVID-19. This table comes from immunoSEQ multiplex PCR, and its TCRdb copy is limited to in-frame clones, with some not included. The table includes approximately 120,000 clones, about 83% detected once. The sample was peripheral blood. All receptors come from a man in his fifties or sixties with acute or convalescent COVID-19.

The CDR3 reads CATRDPGRPSYEQYF. CDR3 coding DNA: TGTGCCACCAGAGACCCAGGGCGTCCCTCCTACGAGCAGTACTTC. This chain links TRBV15 with TRBJ2-7, with D possibly matching TRBD1 (5 bases). This CDR3 contains 15 residues. Trimming removed 6 bases from V and 0 bases from J, with 15 bases in between. CDR1 is LNHNV and CDR2 is YYDKDF in the germline V gene (reference sequence).

Only one count was recorded for this clone. V gene TRBV19 combines with J gene TRBJ2-1; a possible D gene is TRBD2 (5 bases). Germline CDR1 is LNHDA and CDR2 is SQIVND (reference sequence). CDR3 length: 14 residues. Trimming took 10 bases from V and 0 from J, leaving 13 bases between them. The CDR3 sequence: CATNEGSSYNEQFF. The CDR3 DNA reads TGTGCCACTAACGAGGGAAGCTCCTACAATGAGCAGTTCTTC.

In this sample, this clone turned up a few times. The chain carries TRBV11-2 and TRBJ2-2, with a weak D call TRBD2 (5 bases). This CDR3 spans 16 amino acids. From germline, CDR1 is SGHAT and CDR2 FQNNGV. V was pared by 2 bases and J by 2 bases, with 12 bases between. The CDR3, as DNA: TGTGCCAGCAGCTTACTGGGCGGGTTCAACACCGGGGAGCTGTTTTTT. Translated, it gives CASSLLGGFNTGELFF. The variable domain in full, completed from reference TRBV11-2 and TRBJ2-2, reads EAGVAQSPRYKIIEKRQSVAFWCNPISGHATLYWYQQILGQGPKLLIQFQNNGVVDDSQLPKDRFSAERLKGVDSTLKIQPAKLEDSAVYLCASSLLGGFNTGELFFGEGSRLTVL.

This chain links TRBV7-8 with TRBJ2-1; 9 positions agree with TRBD2. The V and J ends lost 0 bases and 6 bases, in that order; junction bases with no gene match: 6. CDR3 length: 16 amino acids. Germline assignment: CDR1 SGHVS and CDR2 FQNEAQ. The CDR3 is CASSLARLAGVNEQFF. The CDR3, as DNA: TGTGCCAGCAGCTTAGCGCGGTTAGCGGGAGTCAATGAGCAGTTCTTC.

The chain's CDR3 is CSVRGGPGANVLTF. The CDR3 region has the DNA TGCAGCGTTCGGGGAGGGCCTGGGGCCAACGTCCTGACTTTC. The chain joins TRBV29-1 to TRBJ2-6, with TRBD2 matching over 7 bases. The CDR3 consists of 14 residues. The V gene end was trimmed by 5 bases and the J gene end by 2 bases; junction bases not matched to a gene: 3. Germline-derived CDR1 and CDR2 are SQVTM and ANQGSEA.

The chain combines TRBV27 with TRBJ2-5, with a weak D call TRBD2 (6 bases). V shed 2 bases and J shed 2 bases, with 18 bases lying between them. Germline V gene lookup returns CDR1 MNHEY and CDR2 SMNVEV (reference sequence). CDR3 length: 17 amino acids. The CDR3, as DNA: TGTGCCAGCAGTTTAAGTCCGGGACGGACTATTCAAGAGACCCAGTACTTC. Translated, it gives CASSLSPGRTIQETQYF.

This chain links TRBV9 with TRBJ2-1; TRBD2 aligns across 13 bases. J was trimmed by 8 bases and V by 4 bases; bases with no gene match: 9. Germline assignment: CDR1 SGDLS and CDR2 YYNGEE. The CDR3 has 16 residues. The CDR3 nucleotides read TGTGCCAGCAGCCCCTCCGGGACTAGCGGGAACCATGAGCAGTTCTTC. Residues: CASSPSGTSGNHEQFF.

V is TRBV19 and J is TRBJ1-1; 10 bases line up with TRBD1. The CDR3 consists of 15 residues. The germline V gene encodes CDR1 LNHDA and CDR2 SQIVND (reference sequence). V shed 4 bases, J shed 1 base, and the junction held 3 bases outside the gene matches. CDR3 loop: CASSRGQGRNTEAFF. Here the CDR3 DNA reads TGTGCCAGTAGTAGGGGACAGGGGAGGAACACTGAAGCTTTCTTT.

This chain joins TRBV12-3 or TRBV12-4 and TRBJ1-5, with TRBD1 identical over 10 bases. CDR3 size: 13 residues. J was trimmed by 5 bases and V by 5 bases; bases with no gene match: 0. Here the CDR3 reads CASSGTGDQPQHF. CDR3 nucleotide sequence: TGTGCCAGCAGTGGGACAGGGGATCAGCCCCAGCATTTT.